Below, 31 T cell receptor beta chains from the same sample are listed, as sequenced in a study of CD8 T cells in Susac syndrome. A quantity of about 0.5 to 1 ug RNA underwent reverse transcription using random hexamers. TCRdb re-called the immunoSEQ multiplex PCR reads with MiXCR, one entry per CDR3 protein. The sample carries roughly 150,000 distinct CDR3 sequences, roughly 94% recorded once. The sequenced sample consisted of CD4+ T cells from PBMCs. The source is a human donor with multiple sclerosis.

The genes are TRBV20-1 and TRBJ2-4; TRBD1 matches 8 bases. The CDR3 is 14 residues long. CDR1 is DFQATT, CDR2 SNEGSKA, per germline (reference sequence). J lost 4 bases, V lost 6 bases, and 8 bases had no gene match. The chain's CDR3 is CSADPGGLKNIQYF. The DNA of the CDR3 is TGCAGTGCAGACCCAGGGGGCCTTAAAAACATTCAGTACTTC.

The chain couples TRBV5-1 to TRBJ2-7; D gene ambiguous. Germline-derived CDR1 and CDR2 are SGHRS and YFSETQ. The V and J ends lost 5 bases and 3 bases respectively, with 9 bases between them. The CDR3 totals 12 residues. CDR3 protein: CASRGSIYEQYF. CDR3 in DNA: TGCGCCAGCAGAGGGTCGATCTACGAGCAGTACTTC.

This clonotype was seen once. The chain's CDR3 is CASGRIYSGANVLTF. CDR3 nucleotide sequence: TGCGCCAGCGGAAGGATTTACTCTGGGGCCAACGTCCTGACTTTC. This chain connects TRBV5-1 to TRBJ2-6, with unresolved D. Trimming removed 7 bases at V and 0 bases at J, with 11 bases between. CDR1 SGHRS and CDR2 YFSETQ come from the germline V gene. CDR3 size: 15 residues.

V usage is TRBV30 and J usage is TRBJ2-1; TRBD2 agrees at 9 bases. Germline V gives CDR1 GTSNPN, CDR2 SVGIG (reference sequence). The trim removed 2 bases at V and 14 bases at J, leaving 7 bases unmatched. The length of the CDR3 is 12 residues. The CDR3 bases are TGTGCCTGGAGTTTTAGCGGGAGTTTAAAGTTCTTC. It specifies CAWSFSGSLKFF.

The chain joins TRBV6-1 to TRBJ1-2; D may be TRBD1 (5 bases). This CDR3 spans 13 amino acids. Trimming shortened V by 6 bases and J by 5 bases, and 13 bases separated the two germline ends. The V gene's germline CDR1 is MNHNS and CDR2 SASEGT. This CDR3 is CASRPRDPYGYTF. The CDR3 nucleotides read TGTGCCAGCAGGCCGCGGGACCCATATGGCTACACCTTC.

This chain links TRBV3-1 with TRBJ2-5, with TRBD2 identical over 7 bases. J was trimmed by 5 bases and V by 0 bases; bases with no gene match: 18. Per germline, CDR1 LGHDT and CDR2 YNNKEL (reference sequence). The CDR3 consists of 19 residues. The CDR3 is CASSQEAAFASGLGETQYF. In nucleotides, the CDR3 is TGTGCCAGCAGCCAAGAAGCTGCCTTCGCTAGCGGTCTTGGGGAGACCCAGTACTTC.

The gene calls are TRBV3-1 and TRBJ1-5, with D possibly matching TRBD1 (5 bases). The germline gives CDR1 LGHDT, CDR2 YNNKEL (reference sequence). The V end was cut by 4 bases, the J end by 7 bases, with 8 bases between. The length of the CDR3 is 12 residues. In nucleotides, the CDR3 is TGTGCCAGCAGCCTCGGACAACAGCCCCAGCATTTT. This encodes CASSLGQQPQHF.

The chain joins TRBV27 to TRBJ2-2; no reliable D call. This CDR3 is built from 15 residues. V lost 3 bases and J 2 bases, leaving 10 bases between the germline ends. The germline gives CDR1 MNHEY, CDR2 SMNVEV (reference sequence). CDR3 protein: CASSFGPVNTGELFF. DNA for the CDR3: TGTGCCAGCAGTTTCGGCCCAGTCAACACCGGGGAGCTGTTTTTT.

The V call is TRBV18, the J call TRBJ1-1; D is ambiguous. The V and J ends lost 3 bases and 1 base respectively, with 12 bases between them. The CDR3 length is 15 residues. Germline V gives CDR1 KGHSH, CDR2 LQKENI. For the CDR3, the DNA is TGTGCCAGCTCACCCCGGACTGTAACGAACACTGAAGCTTTCTTT. Residues: CASSPRTVTNTEAFF.

V and J are TRBV20-1 and TRBJ1-5; weak D call: TRBD1 (6 bases). Germline V CDR1 and CDR2: DFQATT, SNEGSKA (reference sequence). This CDR3 has 15 residues. The V end was cut by 3 bases, the J end by 4 bases, with 16 bases between. The chain's CDR3 is CSASPAGGQNQPQHF. The CDR3 DNA sequence: TGCAGTGCTAGTCCGGCTGGGGGACAAAATCAGCCCCAGCATTTT.

The chain carries TRBV29-1 and TRBJ1-1; TRBD1 agrees at 7 bases. The germline gives CDR1 SQVTM, CDR2 ANQGSEA. This CDR3 region has 16 residues. Losses at the gene ends were 5 bases for V and 3 bases for J; bases not matched to a gene: 15. The CDR3 bases are TGCAGCGTTAATGGGGAGGGGGGTCAGGGGGACACTGAAGCTTTCTTT. Translated, it gives CSVNGEGGQGDTEAFF.

This CDR3 reads CASSSQGAGEYEQYF. DNA of the CDR3: TGTGCCAGCAGTTCCCAAGGAGCGGGAGAGTACGAGCAGTACTTC. The gene calls are TRBV27 and TRBJ2-7; 8 bases map to TRBD2. Trimming at V came to 4 bases and at J to 4 bases, leaving 9 bases not matched to a gene. The CDR3 loop spans 15 amino acids. The germline V gene encodes CDR1 MNHEY and CDR2 SMNVEV (reference sequence).

The gene calls are TRBV3-1 and TRBJ2-2, with D perhaps matching TRBD2 (6 bases). V shed 4 bases and J shed 1 base, with 10 bases lying between them. This CDR3 is built from 15 residues. CDR1 is LGHDT and CDR2 is YNNKEL in the germline V gene (reference sequence). The CDR3 nucleotides read TGTGCCAGCAGCCGGAATAGCGGGAACACCGGGGAGCTGTTTTTT. Its translation: CASSRNSGNTGELFF.

The J gene is TRBJ1-3, the V gene TRBV9; D gene ambiguous. The V end lost 0 bases, the J end lost 2 bases, and 6 bases lay between the germline ends. CDR1 and CDR2 from the germline V gene are SGDLS and YYNGEE. The CDR3 length is 14 residues. In DNA, the CDR3 is TGTGCCAGCAGCGTAGGATTGACTGGAAACACCATATATTTT. This encodes CASSVGLTGNTIYF.

The chain has TRBV5-1 and TRBJ2-2; 8 bases line up with TRBD1. The germline gives CDR1 SGHRS, CDR2 YFSETQ. This CDR3 is 15 amino acids long. V was pared by 5 bases and J by 1 base, with 4 bases of the junction left unmatched. CDR3 sequence (DNA): TGCGCCAGCAGAGAGGGGACAGGGAACACCGGGGAGCTGTTTTTT. Protein product: CASREGTGNTGELFF. The entire variable domain, with the rest obtained from reference TRBV5-1 and TRBJ2-2, is as follows: KAGVTQTPRYLIKTRGQQVTLSCSPISGHRSVSWYQQTPGQGLQFLFEYFSETQRNKGNFPGRFSGRQFSNSRSEMNVSTLELGDSALYLCASREGTGNTGELFFGEGSRLTVL.

The V gene is TRBV24-1, the J gene TRBJ2-1, with D perhaps TRBD2 (6 bases). Germline lookup yields CDR1 KGHDR and CDR2 SFDVKD. The CDR3 is 15 residues long. Trimming shortened V by 1 base and J by 7 bases, and 13 bases separated the two germline ends. This CDR3 reads CATSDLRGSLNEQFF. The CDR3 DNA sequence: TGTGCCACCAGTGATTTACGGGGGAGCTTGAATGAGCAGTTCTTC.

The chain employs TRBV30 and TRBJ2-3, with 7 positions matching TRBD1. CDR3 length equals 14 residues. In germline, CDR1 is GTSNPN, CDR2 SVGIG (reference sequence). V was clipped by 1 base and J by 2 bases; unmatched bases: 3. As DNA, the CDR3 is TGTGCCTGGAGTGGAGGACAGGTCACAGATACGCAGTATTTT. It is translated as CAWSGGQVTDTQYF.

The chain has TRBV18 and TRBJ2-7; D perhaps matches TRBD2 (5 bases). The CDR3 runs to 14 residues. The V gene's germline CDR1 is KGHSH and CDR2 LQKENI. With 3 bases removed from V and 0 bases from J, the gap between germline ends came to 9 bases. The CDR3 reads CASSPGISSYEQYF. The CDR3 DNA reads as TGTGCCAGCTCACCCGGGATTAGCTCCTACGAGCAGTACTTC.

The V call is TRBV18, the J call TRBJ2-5, with a weak D call TRBD1 (6 bases). This CDR3 contains 13 residues. Between the trimmed V and J ends, which lost 4 bases and 1 base, there was a span of 7 bases. Germline values: CDR1 KGHSH, CDR2 LQKENI. The CDR3 loop is CASSRDIQETQYF. CDR3 nucleotide sequence: TGTGCCAGCTCACGGGACATCCAAGAGACCCAGTACTTC.

V is TRBV28 and J is TRBJ1-1; D uncertain. CDR1 and CDR2 from the germline V gene are MDHEN and SYDVKM. Between the trimmed V and J ends, which lost 4 bases and 10 bases, there was a span of 13 bases. This CDR3 has 12 residues. CDR3 coding DNA: TGTGCCAGCAGTTCCTCTCCCCCTGGAGCTTTCTTT. Protein: CASSSSPPGAFF. The variable domain in full, completed from reference TRBV28 and TRBJ1-1, reads DVKVTQSSRYLVKRTGEKVFLECVQDMDHENMFWYRQDPGLGLRLIYFSYDVKMKEKGDIPEGYSVSREKKERFSLILESASTNQTSMYLCASSSSPPGAFFGQGTRLTVV.

The J gene is TRBJ2-1, the V gene TRBV15; 14 bases agree with TRBD2. Germline trimming cut 5 bases from V and 9 bases from J; bases unmatched to any gene: 9. Germline loops: CDR1 LNHNV, CDR2 YYDKDF (reference sequence). The CDR3 loop spans 16 amino acids. The CDR3 spells CATSVGTSGSFLEQFF. The CDR3 DNA reads TGTGCCACCAGCGTCGGGACTAGCGGGAGTTTTCTTGAGCAGTTCTTC.

The rearrangement links TRBV29-1 to TRBJ2-7; maybe TRBD1 (6 bases). The germline CDR1 and CDR2 sequences are SQVTM and ANQGSEA. CDR3 size: 11 residues. The V gene lost 8 bases and the J gene lost 4 bases, with 12 bases spanning the gap. The CDR3 sequence: CSFRDKYEQYF. As DNA, the CDR3 is TGCAGCTTCCGGGACAAATACGAGCAGTACTTC.

The V call is TRBV20-1, the J call TRBJ2-5; D is unresolved. Trimming stripped 6 bases from V and 5 bases from J, with 13 bases between. Germline V CDR1 and CDR2: DFQATT, SNEGSKA (reference sequence). This CDR3 comprises 12 residues. The CDR3 nucleotides read TGCAGTGCGCCACCGCTCAGCGAGACCCAGTACTTC. This gives the protein CSAPPLSETQYF.

The chain combines TRBV12-3 or TRBV12-4 with TRBJ1-5, with TRBD1 matching 7 bases. The CDR3 runs to 15 residues. With V trimmed by 3 bases and J by 3 bases, 5 bases remained unmatched. CDR3 nucleotides: TGTGCCAGCAGTTTTGCCAGGGGGGACAATCAGCCCCAGCATTTT. Its translation: CASSFARGDNQPQHF.

This clonotype came up once. The chain combines TRBV20-1 with TRBJ1-1, with a tentative D call TRBD1 (6 bases). V was trimmed by 4 bases and J by 4 bases, leaving 13 bases between them. The germline gives CDR1 DFQATT, CDR2 SNEGSKA (reference sequence). CDR3 length: 13 amino acids. CDR3 coding DNA: TGCAGTGCTAACTCTAGGGGGGCCACTGAAGCTTTCTTT. It encodes CSANSRGATEAFF.

This chain links TRBV10-3 with TRBJ2-2; 8 bases align to TRBD1. This CDR3 contains 16 residues. The ends lost 7 bases at V and 0 bases at J; junction bases unmatched: 7. CDR1 and CDR2 from the germline V gene are ENHRY and SYGVKD. The chain's CDR3 is CAITRDRSTNTGELFF. In DNA, the CDR3 is TGTGCCATCACTCGGGACAGGAGCACGAACACCGGGGAGCTGTTTTTT.

This chain uses TRBV7-2 with TRBJ2-7, with TRBD2 identical over 7 bases. With V trimmed by 5 bases and J by 2 bases, 9 bases remained unmatched. The length of the CDR3 is 15 residues. CDR1 is SGHTA, CDR2 FQGNSA, per germline. This chain's CDR3 is CASSGRAGLTYEQYF. For the CDR3, the DNA is TGTGCCAGCAGCGGGCGAGCGGGGCTAACCTACGAGCAGTACTTC.

V and J are TRBV24-1 and TRBJ2-3, with 8 bases that match TRBD2. Germline V gives CDR1 KGHDR, CDR2 SFDVKD. This CDR3 comprises 14 residues. J lost 3 bases, V lost 7 bases, and 5 bases had no gene match. The DNA of the CDR3 is TGTGCCACCAGGAGCGGGAGTTTTACAGATACGCAGTATTTT. This encodes CATRSGSFTDTQYF.

V is TRBV6-5 and J is TRBJ2-7; 7 bases map to TRBD1. Germline CDR1 reads MNHEY; CDR2 reads SVGAGI. The CDR3 spans 13 residues. V shed 6 bases, J shed 12 bases, and the junction held 14 bases outside the gene matches. CDR3 coding DNA: TGTGCCAGCAGCCAAATTCCCGGGACAGAGACGTACTTC. Its translation: CASSQIPGTETYF.

This chain links TRBV4-2 with TRBJ2-5; the D call may be TRBD1 or TRBD2 (5 bases each). This CDR3 is built from 15 residues. V was pared by 1 base and J by 5 bases, with 14 bases between. In germline, CDR1 is LGHNA, CDR2 YNFKEQ. DNA of the CDR3: TGTGCCAGCAGCCAAGTTGAGGGACGGGGTGAGACCCAGTACTTC. Its translation: CASSQVEGRGETQYF.

The V and J genes are TRBV6-2 or TRBV6-3 and TRBJ1-5, with D hard to call. V dropped 2 bases and J dropped 0 bases, with 11 bases sitting between them. This CDR3 region has 16 residues. Germline V gene sequence: CDR1 MNHEY, CDR2 SVGEGT. CDR3 region: CASSYRLVGSNQPQHF. The CDR3 coding sequence is TGTGCCAGCAGTTACCGACTGGTGGGTAGCAATCAGCCCCAGCATTTT.